This T cell receptor beta chain derives from a study of T cell clonotyping in hematopoietic cell transplantation. Study-wide results and limits: Pathologically expanded recipient clonotypes increased progressively from day 30 to day 180 as diversity fell.

This clone was seen a few times. The antigen remains unidentified. CDR1 is MDHEN, CDR2 SYDVKM, per germline. The CDR3 sequence is 12 residues long. Method: immunoSEQ multiplex PCR; TCRdb's copy keeps in-frame clones and lacks some. Of some 13,000 clones listed, about three fifths are singletons. This TCR was sampled from a human donor who either received an allogeneic hematopoietic cell transplant for a myeloid malignancy or was a related donor (not recorded which). Some clones in this sample may be carry-over from other donors' samples. Sequenced input: PBMCs. J is TRBJ1-1 and V is TRBV28; D not certain. For the CDR3, the DNA is TGTGCGAGCGGCAGCATGAACACTGAAGCTTTCTTT. Amino acid sequence: CASGSMNTEAFF.